The sequence of this TCR beta chain was determined in a study of CD8+CD57+ T cells in acquired aplastic anemia. Study-wide context: The average for DNA from sorted CD4+ and CD8+ cells was 3 to 3.5 ug.

CD8+CD57+ cell expansion, shown by flow cytometry, had occurred in the patients selected for sequencing. Concerning this clonotype itself: The conserved phenylalanine or tryptophan is not found at the CDR3 terminus, so this likely reflects a read error.

Investigators profiled TCR beta VDJ and CDR3 from genomic DNA template. TCRdb used MiXCR to reprocess the reads, holding one entry per CDR3 protein. The sample carries 200,000 to 300,000 distinct CDR3 sequences, about 80% recorded once. Material for sequencing was sorted CD4+, CD8+, or CD8+CD57+ T cells (not recorded which) from PBMCs. The source of this sequence is a human donor with aplastic anemia.

Here the CDR3 DNA reads TGTGCCACCAGCTTAAACAATGAGCAGTTCATC. Protein sequence: CATSLNNEQFI. V is TRBV15 and J is TRBJ2-1, with D uncertain. CDR1 is LNHNV, CDR2 YYDKDF, per germline (reference sequence). This CDR3 has 11 amino acids. V lost 5 bases, J lost 5 bases, and 4 bases lay in between.